The next 19 T cell receptor beta chains were all read from a single sample in a study of blood T cell repertoires in COVID-19. Generated by immunoSEQ multiplex PCR, the TCRdb table keeps only in-frame clones and is missing some. The sample records approximately 140,000 clones, around 84% being singletons. Sequenced input: peripheral blood. The receptors derive from a human donor in a cohort sampled during active COVID-19.

The gene calls are TRBV18 and TRBJ1-1; D gene unclear. The CDR3 has 13 amino acids. CDR1 and CDR2 (germline): KGHSH, LQKENI. Deletions cut 4 bases from V and 2 bases from J, with 8 bases between. This CDR3 reads CASSQGGNTEAFF. The CDR3 DNA reads as TGTGCCAGCTCACAGGGAGGAAACACTGAAGCTTTCTTT.

The chain has TRBV5-4 and TRBJ2-5; D is undetermined. Germline V gene lookup returns CDR1 SGHNT and CDR2 YYREEE (reference sequence). V gave up 2 bases and J gave up 5 bases, with 10 bases separating them. This CDR3 spans 13 amino acids. The CDR3 DNA is TGTGCCAGCAGCTTAGCCACGTTGGAGACCCAGTACTTC. As protein: CASSLATLETQYF.

The chain links TRBV19 to TRBJ2-7; D might be TRBD2 (5 bases). Looked up from germline, CDR1 is LNHDA and CDR2 is SQIVND (reference sequence). V was cut by 4 bases and J by 2 bases, with 12 bases left in between. The CDR3 has 14 residues. The CDR3 sequence is CASSTLTGTYEQYF. The CDR3 DNA reads as TGTGCCAGTAGTACCCTGACGGGGACCTACGAGCAGTACTTC.

The chain carries TRBV27 and TRBJ1-6; no reliable D call. Trimming left V 2 bases short and J 8 bases short, with 13 bases between. The CDR3 extends over 15 amino acids. The germline V gene has CDR1 MNHEY and CDR2 SMNVEV (reference sequence). The CDR3 loop is CASSLDISGYSPLHF. In DNA form, the CDR3 reads TGTGCCAGCAGTTTAGATATTTCGGGGTATTCACCCCTCCACTTT.

This clone appeared a single time. The rearrangement uses TRBV6-5 and TRBJ2-7; 8 bases fit TRBD1. The CDR3 is 14 residues long. Germline V gene data show CDR1 as MNHEY and CDR2 as SVGAGI. The J segment lost 4 bases and the V segment lost 4 bases, leaving 6 bases of the junction unmatched. The CDR3 DNA sequence: TGTGCCAGCAGTTCCCGGGACAGGTCGTACGAGCAGTACTTC. Translated, it gives CASSSRDRSYEQYF.

The genes are TRBV7-9 and TRBJ1-6, with D unresolved. From germline, CDR1 is SEHNR and CDR2 FQNEAQ (reference sequence). V lost 1 base to trimming and J lost 8 bases, with 6 bases between them. This CDR3 spans 13 amino acids. In DNA, the CDR3 is TGTGCCAGCAGCTTAGGTGGGCATTCACCCCTCCACTTT. The encoded protein is CASSLGGHSPLHF.

The genes are TRBV4-2 and TRBJ1-4, with 9 bases fitting TRBD1. The CDR3 contains 15 residues. The trim removed 7 bases at V and 7 bases at J, leaving 10 bases unmatched. The germline CDR1 and CDR2 sequences are LGHNA and YNFKEQ. The CDR3 spells CASTRPGQGPEKLFF. Written as DNA, the CDR3 is TGTGCCAGCACCCGACCGGGACAGGGACCTGAAAAACTGTTTTTT.

CDR3 sequence (DNA): TGTGCCAGCAGCTTAGGAGTGACAGGGGAGGGAGAGACCCAGTACTTC. Translating it yields CASSLGVTGEGETQYF. V and J are TRBV13 and TRBJ2-5, with D maybe TRBD1 (8 bases). Per germline, CDR1 PRHDT and CDR2 FYEKMQ (reference sequence). The length of the CDR3 is 16 residues. V gave up 0 bases and J gave up 4 bases, with 15 bases separating them.

This clone was counted once. The chain links TRBV3-1 (or the pseudogene TRBV3-2) to TRBJ1-2; no clear D. CDR3 size: 11 residues. Trimming left V 3 bases short and J 7 bases short, with 6 bases between. Germline values: CDR1 LGHDT, CDR2 YNNKEL (reference sequence). In DNA, the CDR3 is TGTGCCAGCAGCCATGGTAGTGGCTACACCTTC. It translates to CASSHGSGYTF.

The J gene is TRBJ2-3, the V gene TRBV5-6; tentatively, D is TRBD2 (5 bases). CDR1 is SGHDT, CDR2 YYEEEE, per germline. With 5 bases removed from V and 0 bases from J, the gap between germline ends came to 7 bases. There are 13 residues in the CDR3. CDR3 coding DNA: TGTGCCAGCAGACGGGGAAGCACAGATACGCAGTATTTT. Amino acids: CASRRGSTDTQYF.

The chain carries TRBV19 and TRBJ1-2, with 9 positions matching TRBD1. In germline, CDR1 is LNHDA, CDR2 SQIVND (reference sequence). The CDR3 runs 16 residues. V dropped 4 bases and J dropped 4; count of bases not matched to a gene: 10. The CDR3 sequence: CASSNQRTGDGYGYTF. The DNA for the CDR3 is TGTGCCAGTAGTAACCAACGGACAGGGGATGGCTATGGCTACACCTTC. The full variable domain, rest sourced from reference TRBV19 and TRBJ1-2, is DGGITQSPKYLFRKEGQNVTLSCEQNLNHDAMYWYRQDPGQGLRLIYYSQIVNDFQKGDIAEGYSVSREKKESFPLTVTSAQKNPTAFYLCASSNQRTGDGYGYTFGSGTRLTVV.

The chain has TRBV11-1 and TRBJ2-7; 8 nucleotides match TRBD2. The J segment lost 3 bases and the V segment lost 0 bases, leaving 7 bases of the junction unmatched. CDR1 is SGHAT and CDR2 is FQDESV in the germline V gene (reference sequence). The CDR3 covers 16 residues. CDR3 loop: CASSLASGGTLYEQYF. CDR3 DNA sequence: TGTGCCAGCAGCTTAGCAAGCGGGGGAACGCTCTACGAGCAGTACTTC.

The chain employs TRBV18 and TRBJ2-7; D is unresolved. The CDR3 is 15 residues long. Germline V gene lookup returns CDR1 KGHSH and CDR2 LQKENI. V lost 3 bases, J lost 3 bases, and 15 bases lay in between. The CDR3 is CASSPPGNPRYEQYF. CDR3 DNA sequence: TGTGCCAGCTCACCTCCTGGCAATCCCCGCTACGAGCAGTACTTC.

The rearrangement uses TRBV3-1 (or the pseudogene TRBV3-2) and TRBJ2-3, with 14 nucleotides matching TRBD2. The CDR3 has 17 amino acids. CDR1 and CDR2 (germline): LGHDT, YNNKEL (reference sequence). V shed 3 bases and J 1 base; nucleotides not matched to a gene: 3. CDR3 in DNA: TGTGCCAGCAGCCAGGGACTAGCGGGGGTCCGCACAGATACGCAGTATTTT. Translating it yields CASSQGLAGVRTDTQYF.

The chain has TRBV4-3 and TRBJ2-2; possibly TRBD2 for D (6 bases). From germline, CDR1 is LGHNA and CDR2 YSLEER. The CDR3 is 16 residues long. With 4 bases removed from V and 1 base from J, the gap between germline ends came to 13 bases. The CDR3 region is CASSLNLALNTGELFF. In DNA, the CDR3 is TGCGCCAGCAGCCTCAACCTAGCGCTGAACACCGGGGAGCTGTTTTTT.

This chain links TRBV10-2 with TRBJ1-1; weak D call: TRBD1 (5 bases). V was clipped by 6 bases and J by 5 bases, with 10 bases between them. Germline lookup yields CDR1 WSHSY and CDR2 SAAADI. This CDR3 has 12 amino acids. CDR3: CASRPRGTEAFF. The DNA for the CDR3 is TGCGCCAGCAGACCAAGGGGAACTGAAGCTTTCTTT.

This sequence joins TRBV10-3 and TRBJ2-5, with TRBD2 matching 11 bases. The junction had 6 bases not matched to a gene; V was cut back by 10 bases and J by 5 bases. The CDR3 extends over 13 amino acids. Germline V gene data show CDR1 as ENHRY and CDR2 as SYGVKD. CDR3 nucleotides: TGTGCCACGGGACTAGCGGTTGAGGAGACCCAGTACTTC. Its protein product is CATGLAVEETQYF.

The chain is built from TRBV19 and TRBJ1-6; D not certain. The CDR3 totals 14 residues. The germline V and J ends were trimmed by 8 bases and 2 bases, with 10 bases remaining between them. The V gene's germline CDR1 is LNHDA and CDR2 SQIVND (reference sequence). CDR3 residues: CASSEVAYNSPLHF. CDR3 in DNA: TGTGCCAGTTCGGAGGTTGCCTATAATTCACCCCTCCACTTT.

This clone was observed a single time. The chain carries TRBV3-1 (or the pseudogene TRBV3-2) and TRBJ2-7; D remains ambiguous. This CDR3 has 13 residues. V was cut by 4 bases and J by 2 bases, with 9 bases left in between. CDR1 is LGHDT, CDR2 YNNKEL, per germline (reference sequence). The CDR3 nucleotides are TGTGCCAGCAGCCCCATAGGAGCCTACGAGCAGTACTTC. Its protein is CASSPIGAYEQYF.